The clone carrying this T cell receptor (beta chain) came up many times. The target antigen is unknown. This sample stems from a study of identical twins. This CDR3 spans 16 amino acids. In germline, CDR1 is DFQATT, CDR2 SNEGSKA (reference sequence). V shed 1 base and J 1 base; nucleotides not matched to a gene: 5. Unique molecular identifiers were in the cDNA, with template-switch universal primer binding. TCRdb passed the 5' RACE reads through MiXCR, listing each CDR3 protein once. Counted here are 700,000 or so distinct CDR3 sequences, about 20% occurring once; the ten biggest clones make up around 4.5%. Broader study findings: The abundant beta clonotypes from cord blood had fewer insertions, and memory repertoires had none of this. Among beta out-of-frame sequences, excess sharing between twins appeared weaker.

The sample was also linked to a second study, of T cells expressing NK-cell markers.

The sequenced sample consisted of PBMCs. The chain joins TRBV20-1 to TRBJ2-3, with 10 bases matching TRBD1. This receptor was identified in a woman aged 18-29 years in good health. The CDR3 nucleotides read TGCAGTGCTAGAGTGTGGACAGGGGGTCGCACAGATACGCAGTATTTT. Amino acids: CSARVWTGGRTDTQYF.